This T cell receptor beta chain was observed in a study of T cells in Graves' hyperthyroidism and ophthalmopathy. For the study at large: Peripheral blood was acquired at first diagnosis, ahead of any therapy whatsoever. Study-wide points: A model of 13 V-J pairs discriminated ophthalmopathy from stable hyperthyroidism.

This clonotype has just a few counts. Its antigen is undetermined. Researchers took RNA transcripts and amplified the TCR beta CDR3 regions from them. Using the HTBI primer set, a first-round RT-PCR was run on the TCR CDR3. TCRdb fed the multiplex PCR reads into MiXCR, producing one record per CDR3 protein. The table shows roughly 700,000 distinct CDR3 sequences, with around 15% occurring only once. Each diagnosis was grounded in clinical symptoms, serum thyroxine and TRAb, thyroid ultrasound, and orbital computed tomography. V was trimmed by 10 bases and J by 0 bases, leaving 13 bases between them. The germline CDR1 and CDR2 sequences are SEHNR and FQNEAQ (reference sequence). CDR3 length: 13 residues.

V usage is TRBV7-9 and J usage is TRBJ2-7; TRBD1 might be the D (6 bases). The specimen sequenced was blood. The receptor was derived from a man aged 50 to 60 with Graves' hyperthyroidism. The CDR3 spells CATLRTASYEQYF. CDR3 sequence (DNA): TGTGCCACCTTGAGGACAGCCTCCTACGAGCAGTACTTC.